This TCR beta chain was sequenced for a study of blood T cell repertoires in COVID-19. Overall study: From the United States, Italy and Spain came samples of acute and convalescent COVID-19. In each case, the material was cDNA or gDNA derived from T cells, B-cell-depleted T cells, or PBMCs.

Original handling: For nucleated cells, counts were estimated from reference gene primer amplification. This table comes from immunoSEQ multiplex PCR, and its TCRdb copy is limited to in-frame clones, with some not included. Clone size and V and J calls were adopted from that table, with D and trimming inferred from the DNA. Among 55,000 to 70,000 clones listed, roughly 85% were seen once. Germline loops: CDR1 SGHNT, CDR2 YYREEE (reference sequence). This CDR3 has 18 amino acids. J lost 3 bases, V lost 2 bases, and 16 bases had no gene match. The chain couples TRBV5-4 to TRBJ2-7, with 8 positions matching TRBD1. The clonotype comes from a woman older than 75 with acute or convalescent COVID-19. Sequencing was performed on peripheral blood. The CDR3 loop is CASSFWTGPSLYVYEQYF. The CDR3 coding sequence is TGTGCCAGCAGCTTTTGGACAGGGCCCTCTCTTTACGTCTACGAGCAGTACTTC.